One sample yielded the 23 T cell receptor beta chains listed below, sequenced in a study of cytomegalovirus exposure and HLA in healthy donors. Measured with immunoSEQ multiplex PCR; TCRdb has only the in-frame clones, and not every one. The sample yields about 240,000 clones, around 86% seen once. What was sequenced was PBMCs. The receptors originated from a woman aged 25 to 45 in good health and CMV-seropositive.

V and J are TRBV7-6 and TRBJ1-3; 8 bases map to TRBD1. Germline lookup yields CDR1 SGHVS and CDR2 FNYEAQ. This CDR3 region has 14 residues. The junction had 0 bases not matched to a gene; V was cut back by 1 base and J by 4 bases. The CDR3 is CASSLGDRGNTIYF. CDR3 coding DNA: TGTGCCAGCAGCTTAGGGGACAGGGGAAACACCATATATTTT.

This clone has just a few counts. The chain couples TRBV27 to TRBJ2-7; 10 bases are a match to TRBD2. Trimming at V came to 10 bases and at J to 3 bases, leaving 6 bases not matched to a gene. The germline gives CDR1 MNHEY, CDR2 SMNVEV (reference sequence). The CDR3 sequence is 13 residues long. CDR3 coding DNA: TGTGCCACCTGGACTAGCGGAAACTACGAGCAGTACTTC. Its translation is CATWTSGNYEQYF.

The DNA for the CDR3 is TGTGCCAGCAGCTTTAATAGCGACTCCTACAATGAGCAGTTCTTC. Translation gives CASSFNSDSYNEQFF. The rearrangement joins TRBV11-2 to TRBJ2-1, with D perhaps matching TRBD2 (5 bases). Trimming cost V 3 bases and J 0 bases, with 9 bases left between them. The CDR3 runs to 15 residues. Looked up from germline, CDR1 is SGHAT and CDR2 is FQNNGV.

This chain uses TRBV7-8 with TRBJ1-1; 9 positions match TRBD1. The CDR3 covers 14 residues. Trimming removed 5 bases from V and 5 bases from J; junction bases left unmatched: 6. The V gene's germline CDR1 is SGHVS and CDR2 FQNEAQ. The CDR3 sequence is CASSPRDRVTEAFF. Written as DNA, the CDR3 is TGTGCCAGCAGCCCGAGGGACAGGGTGACTGAAGCTTTCTTT.

V usage is TRBV5-6 and J usage is TRBJ2-6, with 8 bases matching TRBD1. This CDR3 region has 19 residues. V trimming: 4 bases; J trimming: 0 bases; junction bases outside the gene matches: 12. Germline CDR1 and CDR2: SGHDT and YYEEEE. The CDR3 loop reads CASSPFGDRGPSGANVLTF. The CDR3 DNA follows: TGTGCCAGCAGCCCCTTTGGCGACAGGGGTCCCTCTGGGGCCAACGTCCTGACTTTC.

The V call is TRBV2, the J call TRBJ2-7; 9 bases agree with TRBD1. The trim removed 6 bases at V and 5 bases at J, leaving 5 bases unmatched. Germline V gene sequence: CDR1 SNHLY, CDR2 FYNNEI. There are 13 residues in the CDR3. CDR3: CASRNRGPNEQYF. DNA for the CDR3: TGTGCCAGCAGGAACAGGGGGCCCAACGAGCAGTACTTC.

The V and J genes are TRBV7-2 and TRBJ1-5, with no clear D. The V gene lost 5 bases and the J gene lost 9 bases, with 14 bases spanning the gap. The V gene's germline CDR1 is SGHTA and CDR2 FQGNSA. The CDR3 covers 13 residues. The chain's CDR3 is CASSPPEGGPQHF. The CDR3 DNA reads as TGTGCCAGCAGCCCCCCCGAGGGAGGGCCCCAGCATTTT.

J is TRBJ1-4 and V is TRBV11-2, with D uncertain. The CDR3 loop spans 15 amino acids. The V gene's germline CDR1 is SGHAT and CDR2 FQNNGV. V was shortened by 1 base and J by 5 bases, with 11 bases between the two germline ends. The CDR3 DNA follows: TGTGCCAGCAGCTTAGGTGTTGGCAGAAATGAAAAACTGTTTTTT. Encoded protein: CASSLGVGRNEKLFF.

The table lists this clone with a count of one. The chain couples TRBV28 to TRBJ2-6; the match to TRBD1 covers 7 bases. The CDR3 extends over 15 amino acids. Unmatched junction bases numbered 4, after V lost 6 bases and J lost 2 bases. Germline V gene lookup returns CDR1 MDHEN and CDR2 SYDVKM. CDR3 coding DNA: TGTGCCAGCAGCCGACAGGGTGCTGGGGCCAACGTCCTGACTTTC. This gives the protein CASSRQGAGANVLTF.

The chain carries TRBV20-1 and TRBJ1-4; D ambiguous. CDR1 and CDR2 (germline): DFQATT, SNEGSKA (reference sequence). This CDR3 is 11 amino acids long. Trimming shortened V by 5 bases and J by 4 bases, and 5 bases separated the two germline ends. DNA of the CDR3: TGCAGTGCTTCCCTTAATGAAAAACTGTTTTTT. Protein: CSASLNEKLFF.

This clone was observed a few times. V and J are TRBV7-2 and TRBJ1-4, with a tentative D call TRBD1 (5 bases). Trimming pared 1 base from V and 14 bases from J, leaving 26 bases between. The CDR3 extends over 17 amino acids. Germline-derived CDR1 and CDR2 are SGHTA and FQGNSA. CDR3 nucleotide sequence: TGTGCCAGCAGCTTAGAAGGAGGGGCCATCCCTCTGGTTCAGCTGTTTTTT. Its translation: CASSLEGGAIPLVQLFF. Variable domain in full (rest from reference TRBV7-2 and TRBJ1-4): GAGVSQSPSNKVTEKGKDVELRCDPISGHTALYWYRQSLGQGLEFLIYFQGNSAPDKSGLPSDRFSAERTGGSVSTLTIQRTQQEDSAVYLCASSLEGGAIPLVQLFFGSGTQLSVL.

The chain has TRBV11-3 and TRBJ2-7; D is ambiguous. Germline V gene sequence: CDR1 SGHNT, CDR2 YENEEA. The CDR3 extends over 12 amino acids. V was cut by 5 bases and J by 7 bases, with 12 bases left in between. The chain's CDR3 is CASSLTIGEQYF. DNA for the CDR3: TGTGCCAGCAGCCTAACTATTGGTGAGCAGTACTTC.

This rearrangement joins TRBV30 to TRBJ1-2, with 9 positions matching TRBD1. The CDR3 runs 16 residues. The J segment lost 8 bases and the V segment lost 1 base, leaving 14 bases of the junction unmatched. Germline lookup yields CDR1 GTSNPN and CDR2 SVGIG (reference sequence). The CDR3: CAWSGNPGQGFDGYTF. CDR3 nucleotides: TGTGCCTGGAGTGGCAATCCGGGACAGGGTTTTGACGGCTACACCTTC.

The chain is built from TRBV11-2 and TRBJ2-3; 7 bases map to TRBD2. Germline CDR1 and CDR2: SGHAT and FQNNGV. Trimming at V came to 0 bases and at J to 2 bases, leaving 5 bases not matched to a gene. CDR3 length: 16 amino acids. The DNA for the CDR3 is TGTGCCAGCAGCTTAGAGCTAGCGGTATACACAGATACGCAGTATTTT. This encodes CASSLELAVYTDTQYF.

This chain uses TRBV5-6 with TRBJ1-1; D is perhaps TRBD1 (5 bases). This CDR3 comprises 14 residues. Germline V gene data show CDR1 as SGHDT and CDR2 as YYEEEE. The V gene lost 4 bases and the J gene lost 5 bases, with 15 bases spanning the gap. CDR3 in amino acids: CASSTAGYPTEAFF. CDR3 bases: TGTGCCAGCAGCACCGCAGGGTATCCGACTGAAGCTTTCTTT.

The genes are TRBV27 and TRBJ2-3, with 8 bases aligning to TRBD1. CDR1 MNHEY and CDR2 SMNVEV come from the germline V gene (reference sequence). The CDR3 covers 13 residues. The V and J ends lost 5 bases and 3 bases, in that order; junction bases with no gene match: 1. The CDR3: CASSTGGTDTQYF. The CDR3 region has the DNA TGTGCCAGCAGTACAGGGGGTACAGATACGCAGTATTTT.

The gene calls are TRBV28 and TRBJ1-1; D may be TRBD1 (5 bases). The germline V and J ends were trimmed by 5 bases and 4 bases, with 11 bases remaining between them. The germline V gene has CDR1 MDHEN and CDR2 SYDVKM. The CDR3 contains 13 residues. CDR3 residues: CASSEGQRTEAFF. The CDR3 DNA reads TGTGCCAGCAGTGAAGGACAACGCACTGAAGCTTTCTTT.

This clone was found a few times. This chain connects TRBV7-2 to TRBJ2-7, with TRBD2 as a possible D gene (6 bases). The CDR3 is 14 residues long. From germline, CDR1 is SGHTA and CDR2 FQGNSA. V dropped 3 bases and J dropped 3 bases, with 12 bases sitting between them. CDR3 protein: CASSFRRAGYEQYF. CDR3 DNA: TGTGCCAGCAGCTTTAGGAGGGCGGGCTACGAGCAGTACTTC.

This chain connects TRBV5-5 to TRBJ2-7, with D unclear. V was shortened by 4 bases and J by 4 bases, with 15 bases between the two germline ends. CDR1 and CDR2 (germline): SGHKS, YYEKEE (reference sequence). The CDR3 has 14 amino acids. CDR3 in amino acids: CASSPFRGGYEQYF. CDR3 sequence (DNA): TGTGCCAGCAGCCCGTTCCGAGGCGGTTACGAGCAGTACTTC.

This clone was seen only once. The rearrangement uses TRBV28 and TRBJ1-1; D may be TRBD1 (5 bases). The CDR3 totals 14 residues. Between the trimmed V and J ends, which lost 6 bases and 7 bases, there was a span of 18 bases. The V gene's germline CDR1 is MDHEN and CDR2 SYDVKM. The chain's CDR3 is CASRGTGGKIEAFF. As DNA, the CDR3 is TGTGCCAGCAGGGGAACAGGCGGCAAAATTGAAGCTTTCTTT.

This chain joins TRBV27 and TRBJ2-7, with a weak D call TRBD1 (6 bases). V dropped 1 base and J dropped 0 bases, with 13 bases sitting between them. The CDR3 has 16 amino acids. Germline-derived CDR1 and CDR2 are MNHEY and SMNVEV (reference sequence). The CDR3 region is CASSLWGPLSSYEQYF. In nucleotides, the CDR3 is TGTGCCAGCAGTTTATGGGGGCCCCTTAGCTCCTACGAGCAGTACTTC.

This clone has just one count. The chain has TRBV18 and TRBJ2-3; D unresolved. This CDR3 has 18 amino acids. V shed 1 base and J shed 0 bases, with 17 bases lying between them. From germline, CDR1 is KGHSH and CDR2 LQKENI. CDR3 coding DNA: TGTGCCAGCTCACCACGGTTGGAAGGCGGATCTAGCACAGATACGCAGTATTTT. Translation: CASSPRLEGGSSTDTQYF.

This chain connects TRBV7-6 to TRBJ1-4, with D possibly matching TRBD1 (6 bases). CDR3 length: 15 amino acids. The V gene lost 6 bases and the J gene lost 2 bases, with 13 bases spanning the gap. In germline, CDR1 is SGHVS, CDR2 FNYEAQ. CDR3 in DNA: TGTGCCAGCAGTTCCCAGGGGCTTACTAATGAAAAACTGTTTTTT. This sequence encodes CASSSQGLTNEKLFF.